These 7 T cell receptor beta chains came from one sample sequenced in a study of PD-1 blockade in classical Hodgkin lymphoma. Time point reported: cycle 4 day 1 (C4D1), after about 6 weeks of nivolumab. All trial patients relapsed after autologous stem cell transplantation. Assay used: immunoSEQ multiplex PCR; TCRdb lists only in-frame clones, some missing. This sample has tens of thousands of clones, with 80% found just once. The sample in question was peripheral blood mononuclear cells (PBMCs), obtained before the fourth cycle of nivolumab. The receptors originated from a human donor with classical Hodgkin lymphoma.

The CDR3 sequence is CASSALGALDPRTDTQYF. CDR3 coding DNA: TGTGCCAGCTCTGCTTTGGGGGCCCTGGATCCCCGCACAGATACGCAGTATTTT. V gene TRBV18 combines with J gene TRBJ2-3; D may be TRBD1 (6 bases). The CDR3 is made up of 18 amino acids. CDR1 is KGHSH, CDR2 LQKENI, per germline. V lost 6 bases to trimming and J lost 1 base, with 23 bases between them.

V gene TRBV30 combines with J gene TRBJ2-7; TRBD2 matches at 14 bases. Germline lookup yields CDR1 GTSNPN and CDR2 SVGIG (reference sequence). Trimming removed 7 bases from V and 2 bases from J; junction bases left unmatched: 4. This CDR3 is built from 14 residues. CDR3 sequence reads: CASTTSGRAYEQYF. The CDR3 DNA reads as TGTGCCTCCACGACTAGCGGGAGGGCCTACGAGCAGTACTTC.

CDR3 region: CASSLSGTSGLYEQYF. For the CDR3, the DNA is TGTGCCAGCAGCCTAAGCGGGACTAGCGGCCTCTACGAGCAGTACTTC. The rearrangement joins TRBV7-2 to TRBJ2-7, with 11 bases aligning to TRBD2. The CDR3 has 16 amino acids. Trimming at V came to 5 bases and at J to 3 bases, leaving 9 bases not matched to a gene. The germline V gene encodes CDR1 SGHTA and CDR2 FQGNSA.

V is TRBV19 and J is TRBJ2-7; D is unresolved. The CDR3 is 14 amino acids. V was shortened by 0 bases and J by 2 bases, with 8 bases between the two germline ends. The germline V gene encodes CDR1 LNHDA and CDR2 SQIVND (reference sequence). The CDR3 is CASSIDLGTYEQYF. CDR3 bases: TGTGCCAGTAGTATAGACTTGGGGACCTACGAGCAGTACTTC.

The chain recombines TRBV5-1 with TRBJ1-1, with no clear D. The CDR3 loop spans 15 amino acids. Trimming removed 0 bases at V and 1 base at J, with 10 bases between. The germline V gene encodes CDR1 SGHRS and CDR2 YFSETQ. CDR3 sequence (DNA): TGCGCCAGCAGCTTGGAGGTTCGACAGAACACTGAAGCTTTCTTT. It translates to CASSLEVRQNTEAFF.

The chain joins TRBV4-2 to TRBJ2-2; D is possibly TRBD2 (6 bases). Germline V gene sequence: CDR1 LGHNA, CDR2 YNFKEQ. This CDR3 is built from 14 residues. Trimming removed 7 bases at V and 5 bases at J, with 14 bases between. CDR3: CASNQEGRTGELFF. The CDR3 DNA is TGTGCCAGCAACCAGGAGGGGCGTACCGGGGAGCTGTTTTTT.

CDR3 sequence reads: CSAGYTQYF. The DNA for the CDR3 is TGCAGTGCTGGCTATACGCAGTATTTT. This chain links TRBV20-1 with TRBJ2-3, with unresolved D. This CDR3 is 9 amino acids long. Germline V CDR1 and CDR2: DFQATT, SNEGSKA (reference sequence). V was shortened by 5 bases and J by 7 bases, with 4 bases between the two germline ends.